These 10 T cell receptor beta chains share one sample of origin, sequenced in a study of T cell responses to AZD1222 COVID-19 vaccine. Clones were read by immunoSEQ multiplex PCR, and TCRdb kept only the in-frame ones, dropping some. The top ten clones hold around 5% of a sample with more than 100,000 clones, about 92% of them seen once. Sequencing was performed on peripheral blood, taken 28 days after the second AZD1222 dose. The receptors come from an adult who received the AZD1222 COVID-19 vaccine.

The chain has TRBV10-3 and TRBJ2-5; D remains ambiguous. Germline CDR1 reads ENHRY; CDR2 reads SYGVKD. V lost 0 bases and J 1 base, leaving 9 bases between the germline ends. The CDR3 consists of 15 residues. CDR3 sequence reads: CAISESSSAQETQYF. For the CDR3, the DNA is TGTGCCATCAGTGAGTCGTCTTCCGCCCAAGAGACCCAGTACTTC.

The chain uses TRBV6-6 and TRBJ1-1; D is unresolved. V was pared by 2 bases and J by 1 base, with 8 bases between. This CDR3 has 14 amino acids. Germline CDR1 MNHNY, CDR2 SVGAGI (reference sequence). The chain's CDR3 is CASSYISPNTEAFF. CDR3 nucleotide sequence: TGTGCCAGCAGTTACATAAGTCCGAACACTGAAGCTTTCTTT.

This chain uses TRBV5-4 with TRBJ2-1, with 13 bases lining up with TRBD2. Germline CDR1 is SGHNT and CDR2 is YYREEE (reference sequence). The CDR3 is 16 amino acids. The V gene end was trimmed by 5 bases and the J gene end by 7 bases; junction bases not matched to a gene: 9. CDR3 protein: CASSYGLAGAYNEQFF. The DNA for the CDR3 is TGTGCCAGCAGTTATGGACTAGCGGGAGCGTATAATGAGCAGTTCTTC.

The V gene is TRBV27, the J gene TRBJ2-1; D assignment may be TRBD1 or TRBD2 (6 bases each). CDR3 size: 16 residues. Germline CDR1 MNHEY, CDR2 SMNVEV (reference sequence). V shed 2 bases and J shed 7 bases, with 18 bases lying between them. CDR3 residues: CASSLLGGPGPNEQFF. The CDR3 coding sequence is TGTGCCAGCAGTTTACTAGGGGGGCCTGGGCCGAATGAGCAGTTCTTC.

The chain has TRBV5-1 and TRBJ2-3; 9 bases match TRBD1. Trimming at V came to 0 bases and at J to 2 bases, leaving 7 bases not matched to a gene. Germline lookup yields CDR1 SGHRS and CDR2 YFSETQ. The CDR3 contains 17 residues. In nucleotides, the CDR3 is TGCGCCAGCAGCTTGGCTACAGGGGGCCGCCCCACAGATACGCAGTATTTT. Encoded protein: CASSLATGGRPTDTQYF.

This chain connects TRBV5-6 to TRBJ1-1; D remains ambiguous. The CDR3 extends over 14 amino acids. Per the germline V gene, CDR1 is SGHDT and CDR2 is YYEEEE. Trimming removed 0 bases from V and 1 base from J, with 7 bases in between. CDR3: CASSLGGRNTEAFF. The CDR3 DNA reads TGTGCCAGCAGCTTGGGCGGCAGGAACACTGAAGCTTTCTTT.

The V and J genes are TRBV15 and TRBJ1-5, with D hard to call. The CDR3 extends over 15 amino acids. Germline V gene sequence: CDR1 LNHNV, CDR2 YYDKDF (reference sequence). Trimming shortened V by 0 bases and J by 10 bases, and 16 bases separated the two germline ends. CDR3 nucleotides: TGTGCCACCAGCAGAGATAGGATGGGCTTGGGACCCCAGCATTTT. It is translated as CATSRDRMGLGPQHF.

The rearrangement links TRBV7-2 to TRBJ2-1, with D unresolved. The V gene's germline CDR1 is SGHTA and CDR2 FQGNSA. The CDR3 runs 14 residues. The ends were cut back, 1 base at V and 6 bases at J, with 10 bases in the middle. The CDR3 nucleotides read TGTGCCAGCAGCTTAGGTCTCAGGAGCAATGAGCAGTTCTTC. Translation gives CASSLGLRSNEQFF.

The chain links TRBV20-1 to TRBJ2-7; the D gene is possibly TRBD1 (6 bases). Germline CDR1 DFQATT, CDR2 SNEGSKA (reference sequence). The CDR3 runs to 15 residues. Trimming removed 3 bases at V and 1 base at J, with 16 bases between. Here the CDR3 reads CSASAVQTGSYEQYF. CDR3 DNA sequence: TGCAGTGCTAGTGCCGTTCAGACAGGATCCTACGAGCAGTACTTC.

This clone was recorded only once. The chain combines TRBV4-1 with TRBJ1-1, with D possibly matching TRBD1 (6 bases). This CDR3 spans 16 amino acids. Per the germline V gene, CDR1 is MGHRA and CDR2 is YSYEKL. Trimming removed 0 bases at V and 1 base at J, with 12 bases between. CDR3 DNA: TGCGCCAGCAGCCAAGATACGGGGGCCGGGAACACTGAAGCTTTCTTT. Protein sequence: CASSQDTGAGNTEAFF.